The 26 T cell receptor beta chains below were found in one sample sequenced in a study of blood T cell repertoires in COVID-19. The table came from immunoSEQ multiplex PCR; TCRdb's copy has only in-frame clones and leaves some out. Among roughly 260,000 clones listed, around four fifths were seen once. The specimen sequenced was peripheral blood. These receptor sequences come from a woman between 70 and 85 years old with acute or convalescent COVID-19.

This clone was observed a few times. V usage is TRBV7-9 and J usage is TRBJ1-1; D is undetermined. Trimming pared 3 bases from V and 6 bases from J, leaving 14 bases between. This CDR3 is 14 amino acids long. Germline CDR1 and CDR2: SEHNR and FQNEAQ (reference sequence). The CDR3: CASSFSGSGAEAFF. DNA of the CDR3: TGTGCCAGCAGCTTTTCGGGAAGCGGCGCTGAAGCTTTCTTT.

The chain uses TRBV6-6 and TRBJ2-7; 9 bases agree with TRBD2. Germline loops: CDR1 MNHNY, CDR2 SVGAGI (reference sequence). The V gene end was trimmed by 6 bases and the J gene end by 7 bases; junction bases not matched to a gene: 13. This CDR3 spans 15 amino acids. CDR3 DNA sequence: TGTGCCAGCAGCTCGCGCGGGAGGGGGGTAGGGGAGCAGTACTTC. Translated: CASSSRGRGVGEQYF.

CDR3 residues: CASSDSRPSGGAWRAPDTQYF. In nucleotides, the CDR3 is TGCGCCAGCAGTGATAGTAGGCCTAGCGGGGGGGCCTGGCGGGCGCCAGATACGCAGTATTTT. The chain recombines TRBV10-1 with TRBJ2-3; 12 bases align to TRBD2. The CDR3 spans 21 residues. Germline CDR1 and CDR2: WNHNN and SYGVQD (reference sequence). V shed 3 bases, J shed 4 bases, and the junction held 20 bases outside the gene matches.

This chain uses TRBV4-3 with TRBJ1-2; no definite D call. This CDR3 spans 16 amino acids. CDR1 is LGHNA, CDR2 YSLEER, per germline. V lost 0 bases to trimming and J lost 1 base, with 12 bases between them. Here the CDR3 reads CASSQDITAFNYGYTF. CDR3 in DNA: TGCGCCAGCAGCCAAGATATAACAGCTTTTAACTATGGCTACACCTTC.

The CDR3 is CASSQDTGRNTGELFF. The CDR3 coding sequence is TGCGCCAGCAGCCAAGATACAGGCCGGAACACCGGGGAGCTGTTTTTT. V gene TRBV4-1 combines with J gene TRBJ2-2; D is possibly TRBD1 (5 bases). The CDR3 is made up of 16 amino acids. Germline V gene lookup returns CDR1 MGHRA and CDR2 YSYEKL. V lost 0 bases, J lost 1 base, and 9 bases lay in between.

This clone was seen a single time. CDR3 region: CASSATGVREKLFF. The CDR3 DNA follows: TGTGCCAGCAGCGCTACAGGGGTCCGGGAAAAACTGTTTTTT. The chain uses TRBV7-9 and TRBJ1-4; 7 bases map to TRBD1. The CDR3 totals 14 residues. The junction had 8 bases not matched to a gene; V was cut back by 5 bases and J by 8 bases. From germline, CDR1 is SEHNR and CDR2 FQNEAQ (reference sequence).

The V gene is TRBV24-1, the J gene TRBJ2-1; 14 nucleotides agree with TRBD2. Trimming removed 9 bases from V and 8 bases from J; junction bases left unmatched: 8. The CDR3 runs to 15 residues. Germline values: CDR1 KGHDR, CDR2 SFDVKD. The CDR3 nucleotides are TGTGCCACCGGGACTAGCGGGGGTCTTAGAGATGAGCAGTTCTTC. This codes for CATGTSGGLRDEQFF.

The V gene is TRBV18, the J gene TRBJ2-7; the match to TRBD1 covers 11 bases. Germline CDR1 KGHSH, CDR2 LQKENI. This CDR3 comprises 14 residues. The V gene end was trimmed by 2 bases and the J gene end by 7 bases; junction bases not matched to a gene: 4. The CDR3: CASSPGTGGGEQYF. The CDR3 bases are TGTGCCAGCTCACCAGGGACAGGGGGTGGTGAGCAGTACTTC.

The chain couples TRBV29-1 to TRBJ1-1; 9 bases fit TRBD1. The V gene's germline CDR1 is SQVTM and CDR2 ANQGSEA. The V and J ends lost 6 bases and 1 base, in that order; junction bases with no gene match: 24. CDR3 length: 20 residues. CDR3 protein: CSVNPGTGSQENPWNTEAFF. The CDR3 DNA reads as TGCAGCGTAAATCCCGGGACAGGGTCCCAAGAAAACCCCTGGAACACTGAAGCTTTCTTT.

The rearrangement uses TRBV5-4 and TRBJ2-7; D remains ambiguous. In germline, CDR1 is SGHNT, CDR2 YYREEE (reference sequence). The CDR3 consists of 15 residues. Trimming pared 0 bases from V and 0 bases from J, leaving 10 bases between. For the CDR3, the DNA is TGTGCCAGCAGCTTGGTACCTACAGACTCCTACGAGCAGTACTTC. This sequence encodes CASSLVPTDSYEQYF.

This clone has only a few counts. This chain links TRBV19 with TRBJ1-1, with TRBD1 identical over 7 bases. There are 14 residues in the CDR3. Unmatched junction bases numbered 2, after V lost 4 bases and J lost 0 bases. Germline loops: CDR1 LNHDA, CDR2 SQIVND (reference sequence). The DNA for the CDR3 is TGTGCCAGTAGTAGCGGACAGGTGAACACTGAAGCTTTCTTT. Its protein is CASSSGQVNTEAFF.

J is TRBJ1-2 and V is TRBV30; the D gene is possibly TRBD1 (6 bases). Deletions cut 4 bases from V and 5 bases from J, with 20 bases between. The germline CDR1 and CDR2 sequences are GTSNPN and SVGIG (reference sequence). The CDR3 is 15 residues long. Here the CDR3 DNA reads TGTGCCTGGATGGGACGGGGGGCGCTAGAATATGGCTACACCTTC. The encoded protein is CAWMGRGALEYGYTF.

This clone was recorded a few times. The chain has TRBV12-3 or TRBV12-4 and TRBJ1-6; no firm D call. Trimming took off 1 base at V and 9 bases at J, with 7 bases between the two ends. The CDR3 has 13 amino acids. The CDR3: CASSLDRASPLHF. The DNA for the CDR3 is TGTGCCAGCAGTTTAGATCGCGCTTCACCCCTCCACTTT.

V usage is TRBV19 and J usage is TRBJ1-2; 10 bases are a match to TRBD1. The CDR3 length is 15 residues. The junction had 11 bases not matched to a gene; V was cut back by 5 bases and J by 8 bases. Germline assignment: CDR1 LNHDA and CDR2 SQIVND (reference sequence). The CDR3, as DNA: TGTGCCAGTAGTCCCCCATACCGGGACAGGGGAGGCTACACCTTC. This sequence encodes CASSPPYRDRGGYTF.

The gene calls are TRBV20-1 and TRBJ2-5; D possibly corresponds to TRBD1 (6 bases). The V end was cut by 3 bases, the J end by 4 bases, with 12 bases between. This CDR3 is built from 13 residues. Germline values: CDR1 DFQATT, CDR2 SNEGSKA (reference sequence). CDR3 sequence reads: CSASLGAGETQYF. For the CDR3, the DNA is TGCAGTGCTAGTTTGGGGGCGGGAGAGACCCAGTACTTC.

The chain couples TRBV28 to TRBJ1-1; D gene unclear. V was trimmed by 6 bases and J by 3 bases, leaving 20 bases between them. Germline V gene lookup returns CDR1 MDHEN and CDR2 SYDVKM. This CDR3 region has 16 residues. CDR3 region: CASRPPGVGGDTEAFF. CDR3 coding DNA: TGTGCCAGCAGACCACCCGGGGTCGGTGGGGACACTGAAGCTTTCTTT.

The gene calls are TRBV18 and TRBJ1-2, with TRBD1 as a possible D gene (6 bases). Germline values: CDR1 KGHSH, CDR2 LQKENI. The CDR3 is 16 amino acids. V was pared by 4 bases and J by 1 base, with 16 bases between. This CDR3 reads CASSQYDRKFNYGYTF. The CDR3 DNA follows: TGTGCCAGCTCACAATACGACAGGAAATTTAACTATGGCTACACCTTC.

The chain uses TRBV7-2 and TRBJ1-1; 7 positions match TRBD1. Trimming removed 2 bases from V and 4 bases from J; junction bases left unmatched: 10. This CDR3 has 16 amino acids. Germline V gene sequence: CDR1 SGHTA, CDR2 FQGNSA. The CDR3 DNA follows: TGTGCCAGCAGCTTAATTGGGACAGATCCTAGCACTGAAGCTTTCTTT. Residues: CASSLIGTDPSTEAFF. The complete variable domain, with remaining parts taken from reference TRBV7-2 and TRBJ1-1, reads GAGVSQSPSNKVTEKGKDVELRCDPISGHTALYWYRQSLGQGLEFLIYFQGNSAPDKSGLPSDRFSAERTGGSVSTLTIQRTQQEDSAVYLCASSLIGTDPSTEAFFGQGTRLTVV.

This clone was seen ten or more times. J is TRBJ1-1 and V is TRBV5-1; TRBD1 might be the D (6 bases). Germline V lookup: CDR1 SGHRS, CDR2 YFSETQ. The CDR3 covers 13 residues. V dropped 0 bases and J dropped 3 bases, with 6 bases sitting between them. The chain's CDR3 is CASSLAGDTEAFF. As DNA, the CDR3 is TGCGCCAGCAGCTTGGCAGGGGACACTGAAGCTTTCTTT.

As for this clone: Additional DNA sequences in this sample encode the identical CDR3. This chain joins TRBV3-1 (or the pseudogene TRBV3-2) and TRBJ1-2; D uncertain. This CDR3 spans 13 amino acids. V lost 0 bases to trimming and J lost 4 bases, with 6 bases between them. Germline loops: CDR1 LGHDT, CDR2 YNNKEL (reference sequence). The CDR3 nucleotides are TGTGCCAGCAGCCAAGAGAGAGGCTATGGCTACACCTTC. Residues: CASSQERGYGYTF.

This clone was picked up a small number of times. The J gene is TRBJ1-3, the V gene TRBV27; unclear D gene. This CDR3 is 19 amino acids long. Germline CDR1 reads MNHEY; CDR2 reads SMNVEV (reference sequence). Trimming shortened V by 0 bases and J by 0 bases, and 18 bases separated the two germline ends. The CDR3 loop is CASSLSAGVLGPSGNTIYF. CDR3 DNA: TGTGCCAGCAGTTTATCGGCGGGTGTTTTAGGGCCCTCTGGAAACACCATATATTTT.

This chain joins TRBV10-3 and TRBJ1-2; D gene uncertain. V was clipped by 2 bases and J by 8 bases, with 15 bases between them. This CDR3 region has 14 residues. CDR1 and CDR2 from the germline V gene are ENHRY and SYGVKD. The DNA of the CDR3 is TGTGCCATCAGTGAGGCCGCTCCCGCGGGGGGCTACACCTTC. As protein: CAISEAAPAGGYTF.

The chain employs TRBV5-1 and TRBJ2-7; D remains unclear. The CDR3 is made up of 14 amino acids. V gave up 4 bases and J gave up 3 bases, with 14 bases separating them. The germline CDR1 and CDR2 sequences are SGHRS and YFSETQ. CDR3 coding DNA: TGCGCCAGCAGCGTTCGACTGGAAAACTACGAGCAGTACTTC. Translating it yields CASSVRLENYEQYF.

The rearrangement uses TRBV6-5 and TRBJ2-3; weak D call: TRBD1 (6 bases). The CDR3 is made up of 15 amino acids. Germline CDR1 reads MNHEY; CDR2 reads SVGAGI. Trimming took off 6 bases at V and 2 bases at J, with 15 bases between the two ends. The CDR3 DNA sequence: TGTGCCAGCAGACAACCCCAGGGGTACACAGATACGCAGTATTTT. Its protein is CASRQPQGYTDTQYF.

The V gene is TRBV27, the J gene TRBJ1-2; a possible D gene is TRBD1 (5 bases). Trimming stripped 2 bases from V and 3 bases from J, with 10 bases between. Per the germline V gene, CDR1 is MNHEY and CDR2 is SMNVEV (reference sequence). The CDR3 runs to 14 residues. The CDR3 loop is CASSLGGGDYGYTF. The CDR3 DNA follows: TGTGCCAGCAGTTTAGGGGGAGGGGACTATGGCTACACCTTC.

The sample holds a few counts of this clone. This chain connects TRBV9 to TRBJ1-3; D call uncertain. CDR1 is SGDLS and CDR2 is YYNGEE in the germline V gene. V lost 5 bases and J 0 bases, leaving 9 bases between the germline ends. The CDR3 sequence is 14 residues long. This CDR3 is CASSDRDSGNTIYF. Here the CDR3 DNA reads TGTGCCAGCAGTGACCGGGACTCTGGAAACACCATATATTTT.